The 27 T cell receptor beta chains below come from one sample, sequenced in a study of CD8+ T cells in alopecia areata. RNA extraction and reverse transcription yielded cDNA as sequencing template. Sequencing used immunoSEQ multiplex PCR; TCRdb keeps in-frame clones, though not all of them. The sample consists of some 170,000 clones, 67% of them appearing once. The sequences come from CD8+ T cells sorted from blood, collected at week 0. The receptors were sampled from a human donor with alopecia areata.

This clone was recorded a few times. The chain recombines TRBV5-6 with TRBJ2-7; D may be TRBD1 (6 bases). Germline CDR1 SGHDT, CDR2 YYEEEE. V lost 3 bases and J 5 bases, leaving 15 bases between the germline ends. This CDR3 is built from 14 residues. The CDR3 sequence is CASSSGTPTDEQYF. The DNA for the CDR3 is TGTGCCAGCAGCTCCGGGACACCGACAGACGAGCAGTACTTC.

This sequence joins TRBV7-9 and TRBJ2-5; 10 bases agree with TRBD2. This CDR3 has 15 residues. The junction had 5 bases not matched to a gene; V was cut back by 2 bases and J by 5 bases. Germline V gene lookup returns CDR1 SEHNR and CDR2 FQNEAQ (reference sequence). CDR3 in amino acids: CASSLKRGGVETQYF. For the CDR3, the DNA is TGTGCCAGCAGCTTAAAGCGGGGGGGCGTTGAGACCCAGTACTTC.

The chain couples TRBV5-6 to TRBJ2-5, with 8 bases that match TRBD1. Trimming removed 4 bases from V and 3 bases from J; junction bases left unmatched: 5. Germline assignment: CDR1 SGHDT and CDR2 YYEEEE. The CDR3 spans 14 residues. The CDR3 is CASSLGQGKETQYF. CDR3 nucleotide sequence: TGTGCCAGCAGCCTCGGACAGGGAAAAGAGACCCAGTACTTC.

V is TRBV4-1 and J is TRBJ2-1, with 8 bases identical to TRBD2. Looked up from germline, CDR1 is MGHRA and CDR2 is YSYEKL. The V gene end was trimmed by 1 base and the J gene end by 4 bases; junction bases not matched to a gene: 6. The CDR3 is made up of 16 amino acids. For the CDR3, the DNA is TGCGCCAGCAGCCAAGCGGGAGGGCGGGGATACAATGAGCAGTTCTTC. The encoded protein is CASSQAGGRGYNEQFF.

V gene TRBV2 combines with J gene TRBJ2-5; perhaps D is TRBD1 or TRBD2 (6 bases each). Germline lookup yields CDR1 SNHLY and CDR2 FYNNEI. The CDR3 extends over 9 amino acids. V was cut by 8 bases and J by 9 bases, with 7 bases left in between. The CDR3 sequence: CASGGPQYF. In DNA form, the CDR3 reads TGTGCCAGCGGGGGGCCCCAGTACTTC.

V and J are TRBV29-1 and TRBJ2-2; D may be TRBD2 (7 bases). Trimming took 7 bases from V and 7 from J, leaving 25 bases between them. Germline V lookup: CDR1 SQVTM, CDR2 ANQGSEA. This CDR3 spans 16 amino acids. CDR3 loop: CSAAGVDRGQDGELFF. The CDR3 DNA reads TGCAGCGCCGCGGGAGTAGACCGGGGGCAGGACGGGGAGCTGTTTTTT.

J is TRBJ2-3 and V is TRBV27, with unresolved D. Trimming pared 6 bases from V and 0 bases from J, leaving 4 bases between. From germline, CDR1 is MNHEY and CDR2 SMNVEV (reference sequence). This CDR3 is built from 12 residues. This CDR3 reads CASSDSTDTQYF. The CDR3 DNA is TGTGCCAGCAGCGATAGCACAGATACGCAGTATTTT.

The chain joins TRBV11-2 to TRBJ2-5, with D hard to call. V was shortened by 5 bases and J by 1 base, with 14 bases between the two germline ends. From germline, CDR1 is SGHAT and CDR2 FQNNGV. The CDR3 runs 15 residues. The CDR3 bases are TGTGCCAGCAGCAAAAACCGGCAGCTCCAAGAGACCCAGTACTTC. This codes for CASSKNRQLQETQYF.

This clone was seen more than once but under ten times. The V gene is TRBV14, the J gene TRBJ2-5; D is unclear. The CDR3 covers 13 residues. Germline CDR1 reads SGHDN; CDR2 reads FVKESK. V gave up 3 bases and J gave up 3 bases, with 8 bases separating them. For the CDR3, the DNA is TGTGCCAGCAGCCAGGGTGGGGAAGAGACCCAGTACTTC. It translates to CASSQGGEETQYF.

V is TRBV6-5 and J is TRBJ1-4, with D tentatively TRBD1 (5 bases). The V end was cut by 6 bases, the J end by 8 bases, with 16 bases between. CDR1 is MNHEY, CDR2 SVGAGI, per germline. The CDR3 consists of 14 residues. CDR3 coding DNA: TGTGCCAGCAGACTCACCGGGACTTCAGAAAAACTGTTTTTT. It translates to CASRLTGTSEKLFF.

This clone appeared a single time. The V and J genes are TRBV9 and TRBJ2-3; D uncertain. This CDR3 has 14 amino acids. V dropped 0 bases and J dropped 2 bases, with 7 bases sitting between them. The germline V gene has CDR1 SGDLS and CDR2 YYNGEE. Here the CDR3 reads CASSVVVNTDTQYF. CDR3 sequence (DNA): TGTGCCAGCAGCGTAGTTGTCAACACAGATACGCAGTATTTT.

The V and J genes are TRBV27 and TRBJ1-1; tentatively, D is TRBD1 (5 bases). This CDR3 contains 15 residues. Trimming pared 5 bases from V and 4 bases from J, leaving 17 bases between. The V gene's germline CDR1 is MNHEY and CDR2 SMNVEV (reference sequence). The CDR3 region is CASSGALGARTEAFF. The DNA for the CDR3 is TGTGCCAGCAGTGGGGCCCTTGGGGCTCGCACTGAAGCTTTCTTT.

This clone was detected only a few times. The chain is built from TRBV2 and TRBJ2-7; possibly TRBD1 for D (6 bases). This CDR3 is built from 15 residues. V gave up 7 bases and J gave up 5 bases, with 21 bases separating them. Germline lookup yields CDR1 SNHLY and CDR2 FYNNEI. CDR3 in DNA: TGTGCCAGCACCCCGACGCTGGGGGCTGGAGACGAGCAGTACTTC. It encodes CASTPTLGAGDEQYF.

The table lists this clone with a few counts. The chain employs TRBV27 and TRBJ2-3; D may be TRBD2 (5 bases). Per the germline V gene, CDR1 is MNHEY and CDR2 is SMNVEV (reference sequence). V lost 5 bases and J 1 base, leaving 16 bases between the germline ends. The CDR3 length is 16 residues. CDR3 sequence reads: CASSLREMERTDTQYF. CDR3 nucleotides: TGTGCCAGCAGTCTCCGGGAAATGGAGCGCACAGATACGCAGTATTTT.

The CDR3 loop reads CASSSYEQYF. CDR3 DNA sequence: TGCGCCAGCAGCTCCTACGAGCAGTACTTC. The V gene is TRBV5-1, the J gene TRBJ2-7; D not certain. Trimming shortened V by 3 bases and J by 2 bases, and 0 bases separated the two germline ends. The CDR3 is 10 amino acids. Per the germline V gene, CDR1 is SGHRS and CDR2 is YFSETQ. Using reference TRBV5-1 and TRBJ2-7 for the parts outside the CDR3, the full variable domain is KAGVTQTPRYLIKTRGQQVTLSCSPISGHRSVSWYQQTPGQGLQFLFEYFSETQRNKGNFPGRFSGRQFSNSRSEMNVSTLELGDSALYLCASSSYEQYFGPGTRLTVT.

Of note for this clone: The same CDR3 arises from other DNA sequences in this sample as well. The chain is built from TRBV29-1 and TRBJ2-7; 9 nucleotides line up with TRBD1. After removal of 6 bases from V and 2 bases from J, the junction contained 5 bases not matched to a gene. Per germline, CDR1 SQVTM and CDR2 ANQGSEA. The CDR3 totals 13 residues. In nucleotides, the CDR3 is TGCAGCGTAAGGACAGGGGAAACCTACGAGCAGTACTTC. Translated, it gives CSVRTGETYEQYF.

This chain uses TRBV30 with TRBJ2-3; possible D gene TRBD2, 6 bases. This CDR3 has 14 residues. Deletions cut 5 bases from V and 0 bases from J, with 12 bases between. Per the germline V gene, CDR1 is GTSNPN and CDR2 is SVGIG (reference sequence). CDR3 amino acids: CAWSGGTSTDTQYF. Written as DNA, the CDR3 is TGTGCCTGGTCCGGAGGGACTAGCACAGATACGCAGTATTTT.

Note on this clone: The junction differs from germline at one of its ends, possibly a read error. This chain joins TRBV30 and TRBJ1-1; the D is unclear. This CDR3 has 12 amino acids. Germline CDR1 reads GTSNPN; CDR2 reads SVGIG (reference sequence). The CDR3 reads CMTGKWDTEAFF. As DNA, the CDR3 is TGCATGACGGGCAAATGGGACACTGAAGCTTTCTTT. The variable domain in full, with the rest retrieved from reference TRBV30 and TRBJ1-1, is SQTIHQWPATLVQPVGSPLSLECTVEGTSNPNLYWYRQAAGRGLQLLFYSVGIGQISSEVPQNLSASRPQDRQFILSSKKLLLSDSGFYLCMTGKWDTEAFFGQGTRLTVV.

The chain combines TRBV2 with TRBJ1-2; D gene uncertain. Looked up from germline, CDR1 is SNHLY and CDR2 is FYNNEI. The V end lost 11 bases, the J end lost 0 bases, and 13 bases lay between the germline ends. The CDR3 covers 13 residues. The CDR3 DNA reads as TGTGCCGCCTACAGCGGAGCTAACTATGGCTACACCTTC. Protein: CAAYSGANYGYTF.

This clone was counted a single time. The CDR3 here is CASSLGEPNYGYTF. For the CDR3, the DNA is TGTGCCAGCAGCTTAGGGGAACCAAACTATGGCTACACCTTC. The chain employs TRBV13 and TRBJ1-2; D gene uncertain. The CDR3 spans 14 residues. Germline-derived CDR1 and CDR2 are PRHDT and FYEKMQ (reference sequence). The germline V and J ends were trimmed by 0 bases and 2 bases, with 7 bases remaining between them.

The rearrangement uses TRBV5-6 and TRBJ2-7; 8 bases fit TRBD1. Germline V gives CDR1 SGHDT, CDR2 YYEEEE. Trimming at V came to 3 bases and at J to 3 bases, leaving 2 bases not matched to a gene. This CDR3 region has 13 residues. For the CDR3, the DNA is TGTGCCAGCAGCTACGGGACAGGCTACGAGCAGTACTTC. Its translation: CASSYGTGYEQYF.

The CDR3 protein is CASSLYGLNNEQFF. In DNA, the CDR3 is TGCGCCAGCAGCTTGTACGGACTCAACAATGAGCAGTTCTTC. This chain uses TRBV5-1 with TRBJ2-1, with D possibly being TRBD2 (5 bases). The CDR3 extends over 14 amino acids. Germline lookup yields CDR1 SGHRS and CDR2 YFSETQ. V was cut by 1 base and J by 5 bases, with 10 bases left in between.

V usage is TRBV27 and J usage is TRBJ2-5; D gene unclear. The CDR3 sequence is 15 residues long. Germline CDR1 reads MNHEY; CDR2 reads SMNVEV (reference sequence). V lost 6 bases to trimming and J lost 2 bases, with 16 bases between them. This CDR3 reads CASSPDYSPQETQYF. DNA for the CDR3: TGTGCCAGCAGCCCCGATTACAGTCCACAAGAGACCCAGTACTTC.

In this sample, this clone turned up once. This CDR3 reads CASSLPRQVKNIQYF. The CDR3 nucleotides are TGTGCCAGCAGCTTACCGAGACAGGTCAAAAACATTCAGTACTTC. This chain joins TRBV7-2 and TRBJ2-4; D might be TRBD1 (6 bases). Germline CDR1 SGHTA, CDR2 FQGNSA. This CDR3 contains 15 residues. V lost 2 bases and J lost 3, with 11 bases in between.

V is TRBV2 and J is TRBJ2-5; TRBD2 matches 8 bases. Germline trimming cut 4 bases from V and 5 bases from J; bases unmatched to any gene: 9. There are 15 residues in the CDR3. Germline CDR1 reads SNHLY; CDR2 reads FYNNEI. The CDR3 spells CASSGPGTRGETQYF. In DNA, the CDR3 is TGTGCCAGCAGTGGTCCCGGGACTAGGGGGGAGACCCAGTACTTC. The whole variable domain, remainder taken from reference TRBV2 and TRBJ2-5, is EPEVTQTPSHQVTQMGQEVILRCVPISNHLYFYWYRQILGQKVEFLVSFYNNEISEKSEIFDDQFSVERPDGSNFTLKIRSTKLEDSAMYFCASSGPGTRGETQYFGPGTRLLVL.

This clone was observed once. The chain recombines TRBV6-5 with TRBJ1-4; 12 bases align to TRBD1. The ends lost 5 bases at V and 8 bases at J; junction bases unmatched: 6. Germline V lookup: CDR1 MNHEY, CDR2 SVGAGI. The CDR3 extends over 15 amino acids. Here the CDR3 reads CASSLRDRGREKLFF. CDR3 DNA sequence: TGTGCCAGCAGTCTCCGGGACAGGGGGCGAGAAAAACTGTTTTTT.

V gene TRBV2 combines with J gene TRBJ2-2, with 14 bases lining up with TRBD2. Germline V gene lookup returns CDR1 SNHLY and CDR2 FYNNEI. The CDR3 runs to 17 residues. With 6 bases clipped from V and 0 bases from J, the junction kept 3 bases outside the gene matches. As DNA, the CDR3 is TGTGCCAGCAGAGGACTAGCGGGGGGAGCGAACACCGGGGAGCTGTTTTTT. It codes for CASRGLAGGANTGELFF. The complete variable domain, with remaining parts taken from reference TRBV2 and TRBJ2-2, reads EPEVTQTPSHQVTQMGQEVILRCVPISNHLYFYWYRQILGQKVEFLVSFYNNEISEKSEIFDDQFSVERPDGSNFTLKIRSTKLEDSAMYFCASRGLAGGANTGELFFGEGSRLTVL.